This TCR beta chain is from a study of identical twins. This CDR3 has 13 amino acids. Germline V gene lookup returns CDR1 SEHNR and CDR2 FQNEAQ (reference sequence). The V segment lost 1 base and the J segment 8 bases; nucleotides outside the gene matches: 4. This clonotype was counted a few times. TCRdb re-called the 5' RACE reads through MiXCR, storing one row per CDR3 protein. This sample has approximately 600,000 distinct CDR3 sequences, with about 7.6% found just once. This sample also appeared in a second study, on yellow fever vaccine responses in identical twins.

The chain has TRBV7-9 and TRBJ2-7, with 8 positions matching TRBD1. The sample was PBMCs. The clonotype originates from a woman between 18 and 30 years old in good health. The CDR3 coding sequence is TGTGCCAGCAGCTTAGGCACAGGGGGGAAGCAGTACGTC. This translates into CASSLGTGGKQYV.